The 4 T cell receptor beta chains listed next were all sequenced from one sample in a study of blood T cell repertoires in COVID-19 (dated by TCRdb to 2018 to 2021). Library preparation employed the immunoSEQ multiplex PCR assay. The immuneACCESS repertoire file appears here via TCRdb, limited to in-frame rearrangements. These files lack a portion of the clones; in checked studies, under half of the deficit traces to unresolved V genes, and the cause of the others is not known. The sample table records more than 300,000 clones; 90% to 95% of these occur just once. Clones ranked in the top ten supply 2.5% to 4% of the sample. Sequences were obtained from peripheral blood. The receptors originated from a woman aged 18-30 years who had recovered from COVID-19.

The chain recombines TRBV5-1 with TRBJ2-7; a possible D gene is TRBD2 (5 bases). Between the trimmed V and J ends, which lost 6 bases and 0 bases, there was a span of 16 bases. This CDR3 has 15 amino acids. The germline gives CDR1 SGHRS, CDR2 YFSETQ. The CDR3 nucleotides read TGCGCCAGCACCCTACCACGAGCGGCCTCCTACGAGCAGTACGTC. This translates into CASTLPRAASYEQYV.

The rearrangement joins TRBV30 to TRBJ2-3; 8 bases agree with TRBD2. After removal of 0 bases from V and 2 bases from J, the junction contained 4 bases not matched to a gene. Per germline, CDR1 GTSNPN and CDR2 SVGIG (reference sequence). The CDR3 totals 15 residues. The CDR3 coding sequence is TGTGCCTGGAGTGTACGGGGGGGAGACACAGATACGCAGTATTTT. Translating it yields CAWSVRGGDTDTQYF.

The rearrangement links TRBV5-4 to TRBJ2-7; 13 positions agree with TRBD2. The CDR3 covers 17 residues. V was pared by 5 bases and J by 0 bases, with 8 bases of the junction left unmatched. Germline CDR1 reads SGHNT; CDR2 reads YYREEE (reference sequence). CDR3 nucleotide sequence: TGTGCCAGCAGTCGCAAAGGACTAGCGGGAGACTCCTACGAGCAGTACGTC. Translation gives CASSRKGLAGDSYEQYV.

The chain is built from TRBV21-1 and TRBJ2-1; the table calls TRBD2, which could not be checked here. TRBV21-1 is described as a pseudogene. This CDR3 is built from 18 residues. The CDR3: CASSKVKVTSALANEQFF. The CDR3 DNA reads TGTGCCAGCAGCAAAGTTAAGGTGACTAGCGCCCTCGCCAATGAGCAGTTCTTC.